A single TCR beta chain is shown here with its context. The cohort comprised adults aged roughly 18 to 95 years residing in 24 US areas. The sample belongs to a study of blood T cell repertoires in COVID-19. Study as a whole: Sources were T cells, B-cell-depleted T cells, or PBMCs; the material itself was cDNA or gDNA.

V was pared by 1 base and J by 4 bases, with 7 bases of the junction left unmatched. The CDR3 spans 16 residues. Per the germline V gene, CDR1 is SGHDN and CDR2 is FVKESK. The method was immunoSEQ multiplex PCR; TCRdb's version includes in-frame clones alone and lacks a portion of them. This table holds about 81,000 clones, about 89% found once. The receptor's source is a woman in her 50s with acute COVID-19. The rearrangement uses TRBV14 and TRBJ2-5, with 9 bases aligning to TRBD1. Material for sequencing was PBMCs or T cells enriched from blood (not recorded which). CDR3 coding DNA: TGTGCCAGCAGCCAAGGCTTACAGGGGGCGAGAGAGACCCAGTACTTC. Its protein product is CASSQGLQGARETQYF.